This T cell receptor (beta chain) derives from a study of beta chain features in type 1 diabetes. What was sequenced were expressed TCRB transcripts, since all of the isolated RNA had been reverse transcribed. This table comes from immunoSEQ multiplex PCR, and its TCRdb copy is limited to in-frame clones, with some not included. This table holds some 190,000 clones, approximately 8% found once. Trimming cost V 1 base and J 6 bases, with 11 bases left between them. CDR1 is LGHNA and CDR2 is YSLEER in the germline V gene. This CDR3 spans 14 amino acids. Staining for CD45RO/CCR7/CD25/CD127/CD95/CD27 allowed sorting of CD4+ naive, central memory, regulatory and stem cell-like memory cells. This clone was counted a few times. Its antigen is not known. General observations from the study: Insertion counts at VDJ junctions were lower in type 1 diabetes patients, who also showed more deletions there. Moderately but significantly shorter TCRB CDR3s were found in Type 1 diabetes patients in all four CD4+ subsets. In the patient group, naive, central memory and Treg TCRB repertoires seemed more alike than in the healthy donor group.

This TCR came from a woman aged 40 to 50 with type 1 diabetes. The source material was central memory CD4+ T cells from blood. This sequence joins TRBV4-3 and TRBJ2-3, with TRBD2 as a possible D gene (6 bases). The CDR3 protein is CASSQGGRQDTQYF. The CDR3 nucleotides are TGCGCCAGCAGCCAAGGGGGGAGGCAGGATACGCAGTATTTT.